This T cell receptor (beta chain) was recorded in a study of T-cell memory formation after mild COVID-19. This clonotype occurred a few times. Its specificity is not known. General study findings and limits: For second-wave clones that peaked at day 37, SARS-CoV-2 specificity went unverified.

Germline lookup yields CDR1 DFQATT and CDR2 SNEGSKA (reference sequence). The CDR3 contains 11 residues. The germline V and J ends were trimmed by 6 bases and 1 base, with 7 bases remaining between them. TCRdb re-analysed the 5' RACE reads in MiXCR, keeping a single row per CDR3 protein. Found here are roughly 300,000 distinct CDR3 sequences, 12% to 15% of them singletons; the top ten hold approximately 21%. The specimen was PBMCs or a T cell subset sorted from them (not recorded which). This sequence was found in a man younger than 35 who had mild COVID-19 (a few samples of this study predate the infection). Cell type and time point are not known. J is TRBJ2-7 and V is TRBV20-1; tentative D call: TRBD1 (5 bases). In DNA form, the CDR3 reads TGCAGTGCAAGACAGTCCTACGAGCAGTACTTC. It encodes CSARQSYEQYF.